The rows below give T cell receptor beta chains drawn from one sample of a study of post-analysis software for immune sequencing data. TCRdb analysed the PCR reads with MiXCR anew, one entry per CDR3 protein. The sample has hundreds of thousands of distinct CDR3 sequences; approximately 59% are singletons. Sequenced sample: blood. The receptor source for this set is a girl aged 2-10 years with multiple sclerosis. CDR3s include the opening cysteine and the closing phenylalanine or tryptophan. Fields, in order: clone size, D gene, V gene, J gene, CDR3 DNA, CDR3 protein. D genes are given only for firm matches. Size is omitted from some rows. Given values are once, few, many or a class for expanded clones.

NA	NA	TRBV29-1	TRBJ1-1	TGCAGCGTTGAAGGCCCGCTCGCTGGGACTGAAGCTTTCTTT	CSVEGPLAGTEAFF
NA	NA	TRBV6-2/TRBV6-3	TRBJ2-2	TGTGCCAGCACCAGAAGCGGCGGGGCCACCGGGGAGCTGTTTTTT	CASTRSGGATGELFF
once	NA	TRBV12-3/TRBV12-4	TRBJ2-5	TGTGCCAGCAGCCCCCCGGCGCAGCAAGAGACCCAGTACTTC	CASSPPAQQETQYF
once	TRBD2	TRBV15	TRBJ2-2	TGTGCCACCAGCATGACTAGCGTGAACACCGGGGAGCTGTTTTTT	CATSMTSVNTGELFF
few	TRBD1	TRBV5-1	TRBJ2-1	TGCGCCAGCAGCTGGGACAGGGGGTTGAGCAATGAGCAGTTCTTC	CASSWDRGLSNEQFF
NA	TRBD1	TRBV15	TRBJ1-2	TGTGCCACCAGCAGAGCAGGGGACAGGACAAACTATGGCTACACCTTC	CATSRAGDRTNYGYTF
NA	TRBD1	TRBV20-1	TRBJ2-7	TGCAGTGCCAATCCGGGACAGGGTTGGGAGCAGTACTTC	CSANPGQGWEQYF
NA	NA	TRBV6-2/TRBV6-3	TRBJ2-5	TGTGCCAGCAGTCCTTCCTCCCCAGAGACCCAGTACTTC	CASSPSSPETQYF
NA	NA	TRBV4-1	TRBJ1-1	TGCGCCAGCAGCTTCGAGAAGAGGAAACAGTGGAACACTGAAGCTTTCTTT	CASSFEKRKQWNTEAFF
NA	TRBD2	TRBV4-1	TRBJ2-5	TGCGCCAGCAGCCAGAGTATAGCGGGGGGGCAAGAGACCCAGTACTTC	CASSQSIAGGQETQYF
NA	TRBD1	TRBV6-6	TRBJ1-2	TGTGCCAGCAGCTTTGACCTCCGGGACAGGGGCTATGGCTACACCTTC	CASSFDLRDRGYGYTF
NA	NA	TRBV7-9	TRBJ2-1	TGTGCCAGCAGTCAGGGGGGGTACTACAATGAGCAGTTCTTC	CASSQGGYYNEQFF
NA	NA	TRBV12-5	TRBJ2-1	TGTGCTAGTGGCCAGGGCCAGGGGGGCAATGAGCAGTTCTTC	CASGQGQGGNEQFF
NA	NA	TRBV29-1	TRBJ1-2	TGCAGCGTCGGATCGACAGATTCCTATGGCTACACCTTC	CSVGSTDSYGYTF
NA	NA	TRBV20-1	TRBJ1-1	TGCAGTGCTAGTCTGGGGCTAGACACTGAAGCTTTCTTT	CSASLGLDTEAFF
few	TRBD2	TRBV5-1	TRBJ2-3	TGCGCCAGCAGCTTGGGACTAGCGGGGTCAGATACGCAGTATTTT	CASSLGLAGSDTQYF
NA	NA	TRBV2	TRBJ2-5	TGTGCCAGCAGCCAATACAAGAGACAGACCCAGTACTTC	CASSQYKRQTQYF
NA	NA	TRBV12-3/TRBV12-4	TRBJ1-2	TGTGCCAGCAGTAGGACACTATCTTATGGCTACACCTTC	CASSRTLSYGYTF
NA	NA	TRBV4-3	TRBJ2-1	TGCGCCAGCAGCCAAGATGTCGTGGGGAATGAGCAGTTCTTC	CASSQDVVGNEQFF
few	NA	TRBV9	TRBJ2-3	TGTGCCAGCAGCCGACAGGCTCCATCTTCTAGCACAGATACGCAGTATTTT	CASSRQAPSSSTDTQYF
once	NA	TRBV27	TRBJ2-5	TGTGCCAGCAGTTCGTCCGGGGCTCTCGAGACCCAGTACTTT	CASSSSGALETQYF
NA	NA	TRBV29-1	TRBJ1-1	TGCAGCGTGGAGGGACTGGCGAACACTGAAGCTTTGTTT	CSVEGLANTEALF
NA	NA	TRBV20-1	TRBJ2-1	TGCAGTGCTAGAGATTTGAGGGCAGGGGACGCGCTATACAATGAGCAGTTCTTC	CSARDLRAGDALYNEQFF
many	NA	TRBV5-1	TRBJ2-1	TGTGCCAGCAGCTTTAGCGGCAGCTCCTACAATGAGCAGTTCTTC	CASSFSGSSYNEQFF
NA	TRBD1	TRBV28	TRBJ1-6	TGTGCCAGCGTACAGGGGAATAATTCACCCCTCCACTTT	CASVQGNNSPLHF
NA	NA	TRBV10-3	TRBJ1-6	TGTGCCATCAGTGAGTGGAAGGGGAGTAGATCACCCCTCCACTTT	CAISEWKGSRSPLHF
NA	NA	TRBV29-1	TRBJ2-1	TGCAGCGTTCCGCCCAGCCAGTCCTACAATGAGCAGTTCTTC	CSVPPSQSYNEQFF
NA	NA	TRBV7-2	TRBJ2-1	TGTGCCAGCAGCTTAGGCTCCAGGGCCGGGCAGTTCTTC	CASSLGSRAGQFF
NA	TRBD1	TRBV10-3	TRBJ2-7	TGTGCCATCAGGAGGACAGGGAGCTCCTACGAGCAGTACTTC	CAIRRTGSSYEQYF
NA	NA	TRBV29-1	TRBJ2-1	TGCAGCGTTATTGCGGACGGAAAGACTCACAATGAGCAGTTCTTC	CSVIADGKTHNEQFF
NA	NA	TRBV5-1	TRBJ1-2	TGCGCCAGCAGCTTGTGGAGGAACTATGGCTACACCTTC	CASSLWRNYGYTF
NA	TRBD1	TRBV29-1	TRBJ2-4	TGCAGCGCTGGGACAGCATTAGCCAAAAACATTCAGTACTTC	CSAGTALAKNIQYF
NA	NA	TRBV7-9	TRBJ2-1	TGTGCCAGCAGCTACCCATCCCGGGACGCACGAACGTGGCAGTTCTTC	CASSYPSRDARTWQFF
NA	NA	TRBV6-2/TRBV6-3	TRBJ1-4	TGTGCCAGTTCTCACGGTGGAAAACTGTTTTTT	CASSHGGKLFF
NA	NA	TRBV29-1	TRBJ2-3	TGCAGCGTTGTTGGGAGCGCAGATACGCAGTATTTT	CSVVGSADTQYF
NA	NA	TRBV6-5	TRBJ2-1	TGTGCCAGCAGTTACTCGACAACCTACGAGCAGTTCTTC	CASSYSTTYEQFF
NA	TRBD2	TRBV12-3/TRBV12-4	TRBJ2-1	TGTGCCAGCAGGGGACTAGCGGGGTACCCCTACAATGAGCAGTTCTTC	CASRGLAGYPYNEQFF
NA	NA	TRBV5-1	TRBJ2-3	TGCGCCAGCAGCCCGAATACAGGTCGCCCCACAGATACGCAGTATTTT	CASSPNTGRPTDTQYF
NA	NA	TRBV4-2	TRBJ2-1	TGTGCCAGCAGGGACACTGGAGGGAATGAGCAGTTCTTC	CASRDTGGNEQFF
NA	NA	TRBV20-1	TRBJ2-7	TGCAGTGCCGCGGGACCCACCGACTACGAGCAGTACTTC	CSAAGPTDYEQYF
NA	NA	TRBV9	TRBJ1-1	TGTGCCAGCACCAATTCGGGGGAGACTGAAGCTTTCTTT	CASTNSGETEAFF
NA	TRBD2	TRBV29-1	TRBJ2-1	TGCAGCGTTGACGCCTGGGGCGGGAGTTTGGATGAGCAGTTCTTC	CSVDAWGGSLDEQFF
NA	NA	TRBV24-1	TRBJ1-5	TGTGCCACCAGTGACCCTTCGGATCTCCCGGAGGGCAATCAGCCCCAGCATTTT	CATSDPSDLPEGNQPQHF
NA	NA	TRBV29-1	TRBJ2-1	TGCAGCGTTGAAGCGATCCAGGGTAATACGACGAATGAGCAGTTCTTC	CSVEAIQGNTTNEQFF
NA	TRBD1	TRBV12-3/TRBV12-4	TRBJ1-2	TGTGCCAGCAGCGTTGGACAGGAGTATGGCTACACCTTC	CASSVGQEYGYTF
few	TRBD2	TRBV29-1	TRBJ2-3	TGCAGCCTCGGGACTAGCGGGAAGGCAGATACGCAGTATTTT	CSLGTSGKADTQYF
NA	TRBD1	TRBV2	TRBJ2-7	TGTGCCAGCGGGACAGTTTACTACGAGCAGTACTTC	CASGTVYYEQYF
NA	TRBD1	TRBV9	TRBJ1-1	TGTGCCAGCAGCCCCCGAGGTAAACCGGGACAGGGGACAAAAATCACTGAAGCTTTCTTT	CASSPRGKPGQGTKITEAFF
NA	TRBD2	TRBV12-3/TRBV12-4	TRBJ2-1	TGTGCCAGCAGTTTAACTAGCGGGGGGGATCAGTTCTTC	CASSLTSGGDQFF
NA	TRBD2	TRBV7-2	TRBJ2-7	TGTGCCAGCAGCTCCTGGGGGGGGGGCGAGCAGTACTTC	CASSSWGGGEQYF
NA	TRBD2	TRBV7-9	TRBJ2-2	TGTGCCAGCAGCTCACTTACTAGCGGGAGGGCCCGCACCGGGGAGCTGTTTTTT	CASSSLTSGRARTGELFF
few	TRBD1	TRBV29-1	TRBJ2-1	TGCAGCGTTGAAGATGACACCGGGACAGGGGTTTACAATGAGCAGTTCTTC	CSVEDDTGTGVYNEQFF